This T cell receptor beta chain emerged from a study of human T cells and chemical hapten exposure. With 3 bases removed from V and 1 base from J, the gap between germline ends came to 12 bases. CDR1 is SQVTM, CDR2 ANQGSEA, per germline. This CDR3 has 14 amino acids. The time point was: patch test 1, 2 weeks after DPC sensitization. Treatment: therapeutic diphenylcyclopropenone sensitization with weekly scalp DPC. Blood sampling occurred before each patch-test application. A few counts support this clonotype. TCRdb analysed the RACE reads with MiXCR anew, one entry per CDR3 protein. This table has fewer than 400,000 distinct CDR3 sequences, under 9% appearing once.

This chain uses TRBV29-1 with TRBJ1-1; weak D call: TRBD1 (5 bases). This clonotype was sampled from a woman aged 18-29 years with alopecia areata. Some clones in this sample may be carry-over from other donors' samples. Sample: whole blood, taken in connection with sensitization to the hapten diphenylcyclopropenone (DPC). The CDR3 DNA sequence: TGCAGCGTTGAGACGGGGGTTTCGAACACTGAAGCTTTCTTT. It is translated as CSVETGVSNTEAFF.